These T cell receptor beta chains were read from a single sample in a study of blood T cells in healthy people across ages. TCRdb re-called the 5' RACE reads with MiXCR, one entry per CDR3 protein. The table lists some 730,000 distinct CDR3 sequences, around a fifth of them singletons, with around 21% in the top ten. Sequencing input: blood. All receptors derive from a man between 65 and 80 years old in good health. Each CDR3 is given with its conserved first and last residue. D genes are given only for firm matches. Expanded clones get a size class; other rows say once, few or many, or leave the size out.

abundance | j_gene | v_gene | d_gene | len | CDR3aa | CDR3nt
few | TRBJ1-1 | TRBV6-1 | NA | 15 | CASEWESGAKTEAFF | TGTGCCAGCGAGTGGGAGTCGGGAGCGAAGACTGAAGCTTTCTTT
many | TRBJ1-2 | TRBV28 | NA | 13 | CASKEGRAYGYTF | TGTGCCAGCAAAGAAGGAAGGGCCTATGGCTACACCTTC
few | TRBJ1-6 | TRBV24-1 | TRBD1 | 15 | CTTSDGTARDSPLHF | TGTACCACCAGTGATGGGACAGCAAGAGATTCACCCCTCCACTTT
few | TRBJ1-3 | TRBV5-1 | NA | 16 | CASSLDGGRTGNTIYF | TGCGCCAGCAGCTTGGATGGGGGTAGAACCGGAAACACCATATATTTT
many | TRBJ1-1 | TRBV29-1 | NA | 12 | CSVSQSQREAFF | TGCAGCGTTTCCCAGTCACAGCGTGAAGCTTTCTTT
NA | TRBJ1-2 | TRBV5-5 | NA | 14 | CASSLARLGYGYTF | TGTGCCAGCAGCTTGGCCCGCCTTGGATATGGCTACACCTTC
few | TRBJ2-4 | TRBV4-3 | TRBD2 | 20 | CASSQEVGLSGKIAKNIQYF | TGCGCCAGCAGCCAAGAAGTAGGCTTAAGCGGGAAGATAGCCAAAAACATTCAGTACTTC
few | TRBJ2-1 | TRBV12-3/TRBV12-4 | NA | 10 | CASRHNEQFF | TGTGCCAGTAGGCACAATGAGCAGTTCTTC
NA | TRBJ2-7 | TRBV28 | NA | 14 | CASSFSGVSYEQYF | TGTGCCAGCAGTTTCTCCGGGGTGTCCTACGAGCAGTACTTC
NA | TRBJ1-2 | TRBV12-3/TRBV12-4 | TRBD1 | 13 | CASSTLTGYGYTF | TGTGCCAGCAGTACCCTGACAGGGTATGGCTACACCTTC
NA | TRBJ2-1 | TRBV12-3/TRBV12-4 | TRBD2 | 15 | CASSSVAGRSNEQFF | TGTGCCAGCAGCTCTGTAGCGGGAAGGAGTAATGAGCAGTTCTTC
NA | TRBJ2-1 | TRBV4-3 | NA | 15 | CASSQEDGPNKEQFF | TGCGCCAGCAGCCAAGAGGACGGGCCTAACAAAGAGCAGTTCTTC
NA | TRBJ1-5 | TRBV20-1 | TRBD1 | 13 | CSARTGRDQPQHF | TGCAGTGCACGGACAGGGAGGGATCAGCCCCAGCATTTT
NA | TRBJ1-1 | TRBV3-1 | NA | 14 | CASSPRGGGVIAFF | TGTGCCAGCAGCCCCCGAGGGGGGGGCGTAATTGCTTTCTTT
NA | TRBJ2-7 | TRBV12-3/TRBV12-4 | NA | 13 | CASSLGRIREQYF | TGTGCCAGCAGCTTGGGACGGATTCGCGAGCAGTACTTC
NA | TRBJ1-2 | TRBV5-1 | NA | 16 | CASSPALYDGNYGYTF | TGCGCCAGCAGCCCCGCACTGTACGACGGCAACTATGGCTACACCTTC
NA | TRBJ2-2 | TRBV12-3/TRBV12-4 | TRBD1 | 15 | CASSGRDRDTGELFF | TGTGCCAGCAGTGGCCGGGACAGAGACACCGGGGAGCTGTTTTTT
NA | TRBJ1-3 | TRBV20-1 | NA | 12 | CSAPGVGNTIYF | TGCAGTGCCCCAGGGGTCGGAAACACCATATATTTT
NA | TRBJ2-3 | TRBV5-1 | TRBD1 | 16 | CASSSWTGTTGDTQYF | TGCGCCAGCAGCTCCTGGACAGGGACGACTGGCGATACGCAGTATTTT
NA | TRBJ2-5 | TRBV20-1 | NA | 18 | CSARRGGLSYGPQETQYF | TGCAGTGCTAGAAGAGGAGGGCTATCCTACGGACCTCAAGAGACCCAGTACTTC
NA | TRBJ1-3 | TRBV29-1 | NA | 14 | CSVEDARAGNTIYF | TGCAGCGTTGAAGATGCCAGGGCTGGAAACACCATATATTTT
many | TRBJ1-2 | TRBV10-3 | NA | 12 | CAISGPGTGYTF | TGTGCCATCAGTGGCCCAGGGACGGGCTACACCTTC
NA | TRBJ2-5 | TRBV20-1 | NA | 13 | CSALGTSGETQYF | TGCAGTGCTCTAGGGACTTCAGGAGAGACCCAGTACTTC
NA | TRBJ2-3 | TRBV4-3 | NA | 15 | CASSLKWGKRDTQYF | TGCGCCAGCAGCCTGAAGTGGGGGAAAAGGGATACGCAGTATTTT
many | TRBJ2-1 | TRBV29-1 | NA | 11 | CSVDRGNEQFF | TGCAGCGTGGATAGGGGCAATGAGCAGTTCTTC
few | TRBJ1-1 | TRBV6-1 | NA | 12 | CASSEAWAEAFF | TGTGCCAGCAGTGAAGCATGGGCCGAAGCTTTCTTT
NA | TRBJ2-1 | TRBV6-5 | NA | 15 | CASSSYWQTYNEQFF | TGTGCCAGCAGTTCCTATTGGCAAACCTACAATGAGCAGTTCTTC
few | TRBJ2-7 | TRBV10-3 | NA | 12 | CAISEFSNEQYF | TGTGCCATCAGTGAGTTCTCGAACGAGCAGTACTTC
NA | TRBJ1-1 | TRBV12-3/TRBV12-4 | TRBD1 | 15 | CASSLARGYGTEAFF | TGTGCCAGCAGTTTAGCCAGGGGGTACGGCACTGAAGCTTTCTTT
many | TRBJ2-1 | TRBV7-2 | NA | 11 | CASSSLNEQFF | TGTGCCAGCTCTAGCCTGAATGAGCAGTTCTTC
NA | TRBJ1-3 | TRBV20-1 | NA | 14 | CSARGTRSGNTIYF | TGCAGTGCTAGAGGAACACGCTCTGGAAACACCATATATTTT
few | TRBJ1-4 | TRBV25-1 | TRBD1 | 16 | CASSESPGTANEKLFF | TGTGCCAGCAGTGAATCCCCCGGGACAGCTAATGAAAAACTGTTTTTT
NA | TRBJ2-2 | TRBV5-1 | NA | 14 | CASSSGVVTGELFF | TGCGCCAGCAGCTCGGGAGTGGTGACCGGGGAGCTGTTTTTT
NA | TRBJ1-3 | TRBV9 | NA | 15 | CASSADWSSGSTIYF | TGTGCCAGCAGCGCGGACTGGAGCTCTGGAAGCACCATATATTTT
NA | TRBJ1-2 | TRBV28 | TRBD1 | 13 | CASSPGGGYGYTF | TGTGCCAGCTCACCAGGGGGAGGTTACGGCTACACCTTC
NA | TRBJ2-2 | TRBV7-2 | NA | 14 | CASSLRREPGELFF | TGTGCCAGTAGCCTAAGGCGGGAACCCGGGGAGCTGTTTTTT
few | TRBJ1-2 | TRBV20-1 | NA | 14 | CSARTLGRRYGYTF | TGCAGTGCTAGAACCTTGGGTAGACGATATGGCTACACCTTC
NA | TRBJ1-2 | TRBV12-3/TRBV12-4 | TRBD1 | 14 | CASRLSGTGGGYTF | TGTGCCAGCAGACTGAGTGGGACAGGGGGAGGCTACACCTTC
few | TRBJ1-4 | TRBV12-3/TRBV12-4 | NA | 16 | CASSLDPASGGEKLFF | TGTGCCAGCAGTTTAGATCCAGCCAGCGGTGGTGAAAAACTGTTTTTT
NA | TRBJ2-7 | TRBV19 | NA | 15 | CASSIAEGDPYERYF | TGTGCCAGTAGTATTGCCGAGGGGGATCCCTACGAGCGGTACTTC
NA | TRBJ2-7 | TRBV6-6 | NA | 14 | CASSYPGPRYEQYF | TGTGCCAGCAGTTACCCGGGACCGAGATACGAGCAGTACTTC
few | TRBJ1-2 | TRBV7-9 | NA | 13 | CASSLSGGPGYTF | TGTGCCAGCAGCTTAAGCGGGGGCCCTGGCTACACCTTC
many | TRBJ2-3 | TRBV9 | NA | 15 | CASSVGGRDTDTQYF | TGTGCCAGCAGCGTAGGGGGGCGCGACACAGATACGCAGTATTTT
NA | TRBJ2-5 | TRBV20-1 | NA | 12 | CSASFRWETQYF | TGCAGTGCTAGTTTTCGTTGGGAGACCCAGTACTTC
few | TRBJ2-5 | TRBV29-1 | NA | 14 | CSVRSGRNIETQYF | TGCAGCGTTCGCTCGGGGAGGAATATAGAGACCCAGTACTTC
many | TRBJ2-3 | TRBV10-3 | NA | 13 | CAISVKGEDTQYF | TGTGCCATCAGTGTGAAGGGCGAAGATACGCAGTATTTT
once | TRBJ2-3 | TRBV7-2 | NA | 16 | CASSSQVGGYTDTQYF | TGTGCCAGCAGCTCCCAGGTGGGGGGTTACACAGATACGCAGTATTTT
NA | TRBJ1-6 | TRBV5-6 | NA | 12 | CASSLWASPLHF | TGTGCCAGCAGCTTGTGGGCCTCACCCCTCCACTTT
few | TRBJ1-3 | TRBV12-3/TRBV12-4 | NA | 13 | CASSFAIGNTIYF | TGTGCCAGCAGTTTTGCCATTGGAAACACCATATATTTT
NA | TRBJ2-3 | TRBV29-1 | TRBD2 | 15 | CSVREGPHRTDTQYF | TGCAGCGTTCGGGAGGGCCCTCATCGCACAGATACGCAGTATTTT
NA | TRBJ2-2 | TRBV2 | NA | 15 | CASSPPAGPTGELFF | TGTGCCAGCAGTCCCCCGGCAGGGCCCACCGGGGAGCTGTTTTTT
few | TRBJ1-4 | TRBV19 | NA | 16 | CASSSRDAATNEKLFF | TGTGCCAGTAGTTCCCGGGACGCTGCAACTAATGAAAAACTGTTTTTT
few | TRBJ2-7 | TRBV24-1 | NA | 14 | CATSDTGRVGEQYF | TGTGCCACCAGTGATACTGGGCGCGTCGGAGAGCAGTACTTC
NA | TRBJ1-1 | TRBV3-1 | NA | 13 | CASSPRVPTEAFF | TGTGCCAGCAGCCCCCGGGTTCCCACTGAAGCTTTCTTT
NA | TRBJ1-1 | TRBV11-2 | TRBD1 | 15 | CASSFGASGGKEAFF | TGTGCCAGCAGCTTCGGGGCCTCAGGGGGCAAAGAAGCTTTCTTT